Listed below are T cell receptor beta chains from one sample, sequenced in a study of T-cell reconstitution after alpha-beta-depleted transplantation in children. TCRdb processed the PCR reads anew with MiXCR; each CDR3 protein has one entry. Altogether roughly 670,000 distinct CDR3 sequences are present, 10% to 15% being singletons, with the ten largest covering around 0.79%. This sample comprised PBMCs, obtained before TCRalphabeta/CD19-depleted stem cell transplant. Source of these receptors: a girl aged 2-10 years with congenital amegakaryocytic thrombocytopenia, due to receive a stem cell transplant. The CDR3 runs from the conserved cysteine through the conserved F or W. D genes are given only for firm matches. Some rows mark clone size as missing; the rest say once, few, many or name a class of expanded clone.

d_call | clone_size | j_call | v_call | cdr3_nt | cdr3_aa
TRBD2 | many | TRBJ2-3 | TRBV5-1 | TGCGCCAGCAGCTTGGCCGCGGGACTAGCGGGAGAGATCACAGATACGCAGTATTTT | CASSLAAGLAGEITDTQYF
TRBD2 | many | TRBJ2-1 | TRBV11-2 | TGTGCCAGCAGCTTAGTTGCGGGAGGGTCATTCAATGAGCAGTTCTTC | CASSLVAGGSFNEQFF
. | many | TRBJ2-7 | TRBV4-1 | TGCGCCAGCAGCCAAGTACGGATAACCCCCTACGAGCAGTACTTC | CASSQVRITPYEQYF
. | many | TRBJ1-4 | TRBV10-3 | TGTGCCATCAGCGCGACAGCAACTAATGAAAAACTGTTTTTT | CAISATATNEKLFF
. | many | TRBJ2-1 | TRBV7-3 | TGTGCCAGCAGCTTAATAGGGGAACCGAACAATGAGCAGTTCTTC | CASSLIGEPNNEQFF
. | many | TRBJ2-5 | TRBV7-9 | TGTGCCAGCAGGTTTGGAGAGACCCAGTACTTC | CASRFGETQYF
. | . | TRBJ2-5 | TRBV11-2 | TGTGCCAGCAGCTTCGGGCCTCAGTGGGATCCGATGATGGAGACCCAGTACTTC | CASSFGPQWDPMMETQYF
. | many | TRBJ1-2 | TRBV20-1 | TGCAGTGCTAGTGCACAGGGCTATGGCTACACCTTC | CSASAQGYGYTF
TRBD2 | few | TRBJ2-3 | TRBV6-1 | TGTGCCAGCTCTCTTGGCGGGAGGGCGGGGTCTACAGATACGCAGTATTTT | CASSLGGRAGSTDTQYF
TRBD2 | many | TRBJ2-1 | TRBV5-1 | TGCGCCAGCAGCTTGGATATCGGGAGGGCCCGCAATGAGCAGTTCTTC | CASSLDIGRARNEQFF
. | few | TRBJ2-3 | TRBV11-2 | TGTGCCAGCGTACGGCCTCCTAGCCCAGATACGCAGTATTTT | CASVRPPSPDTQYF
. | many | TRBJ2-1 | TRBV10-3 | TGTGCCATCAGTGAAATGGGTAGCTCCTACAATGAGCAGTTCTTC | CAISEMGSSYNEQFF
. | many | TRBJ2-3 | TRBV5-1 | TGCGCCAGCAGCATAGACCCTAGCACAGATACGCAGTATTTT | CASSIDPSTDTQYF
. | . | TRBJ2-7 | TRBV11-2 | TGTGCCAGCAGCTTAGCAGCGACAGCCACCTACGAGCAGTACTTC | CASSLAATATYEQYF
TRBD2 | many | TRBJ2-3 | TRBV27 | TGTGCCAGCAGTTTCGGGGGGACGGGAGCGGGAGATACGCAGTATTTT | CASSFGGTGAGDTQYF
TRBD2 | many | TRBJ2-1 | TRBV10-3 | TGTGCCATCGCGGGACTAGCGGGCGACGATGAGCAGTTCTTC | CAIAGLAGDDEQFF
. | few | TRBJ2-7 | TRBV7-9 | TGTGCCAGCAGCTTAGCCCAGGGAACTGGATACGAGCAGTACTTC | CASSLAQGTGYEQYF
TRBD2 | many | TRBJ2-1 | TRBV10-3 | TGTGCCATCAGCTTCAGGACTAGCGGGAACAATGAGCAGTTCTTC | CAISFRTSGNNEQFF
. | many | TRBJ2-7 | TRBV7-9 | TGTGCCATCTCCCGGACGGCGAGCTACGAGCAGTACTTC | CAISRTASYEQYF
. | few | TRBJ1-3 | TRBV5-1 | TGCGCCAGCAGCTACCAATCGACAGAGAGCTCTGGAAACACCATATATTTT | CASSYQSTESSGNTIYF
TRBD1 | . | TRBJ2-7 | TRBV29-1 | TGCAGCGTAGCTCGACAGGGGGTTCCCTACGAGCAGTACTTC | CSVARQGVPYEQYF
TRBD1 | few | TRBJ2-5 | TRBV29-1 | TGCAGCGTTGAAGGGACAGGGGTCCAAGAGACCCAGTACTTC | CSVEGTGVQETQYF
. | many | TRBJ2-2 | TRBV28 | TGTGCCAGCAGTTTATGGGGCAGGGCTAACGGCGGGGAGCTGTTTTTT | CASSLWGRANGGELFF
. | many | TRBJ2-5 | TRBV20-1 | TGCAGTGCCCGCGGGGACAGACAGACCCAGTACTTC | CSARGDRQTQYF
. | few | TRBJ2-2 | TRBV5-5 | TGTGCCAGCAGCCCTCCCGACCTGACCGGGGAGCTGTTTTTT | CASSPPDLTGELFF
. | many | TRBJ1-1 | TRBV29-1 | TGCAGCGTTGGAATAGGAGACAGTGAAGCTTTCTTT | CSVGIGDSEAFF
. | few | TRBJ2-2 | TRBV7-8 | TGTGCCAGCAGGGAGTACGTTGGCACCGGGGAGCTGTTTTTT | CASREYVGTGELFF
TRBD2 | . | TRBJ2-1 | TRBV11-2 | TGTGCCAGCAGGTCTGTAGCGGGGCCCTCATACAATGAGCAGTTCTTC | CASRSVAGPSYNEQFF
TRBD1 | many | TRBJ2-5 | TRBV12-3/TRBV12-4 | TGTGCCAGCAGCACAGGGGCGGAGACCCAGTACTTC | CASSTGAETQYF
. | once | TRBJ2-3 | TRBV12-5 | TGTGCTAGTGGTTTGTTACCCCCAGACACGGATACGCCGTATTTT | CASGLLPPDTDTPYF
TRBD2 | few | TRBJ2-1 | TRBV7-2 | TGTGCCAGCAGCCCCACCCGACTAGCGGGATACAATGAGCAGTTCTTC | CASSPTRLAGYNEQFF
TRBD1 | many | TRBJ1-1 | TRBV12-3/TRBV12-4 | TGTGCCAGCAGTTCGACAGGGGATCTCTTCACTGAAGCTTTCTTT | CASSSTGDLFTEAFF
. | . | TRBJ2-5 | TRBV5-6 | TGTGCCTCCCTCCCGCGGGTGGATCGGGAGACCCAGTACTTC | CASLPRVDRETQYF
TRBD2 | . | TRBJ2-1 | TRBV20-1 | TGCAGTGCTGAACCCGGGACTAGCGGGAGGGCCTTACCTTACAATGAGCAGTTCTTC | CSAEPGTSGRALPYNEQFF
TRBD1 | many | TRBJ2-7 | TRBV5-1 | TGCGCCAGCAGCTTGGACACCGGGACAGGGCCCTACGAGCAGTACTTC | CASSLDTGTGPYEQYF
. | . | TRBJ2-5 | TRBV5-1 | TGCGCCAGCAGCTTGTGGTCCAACCGGGAGACCCAGTACTTC | CASSLWSNRETQYF
. | . | TRBJ2-7 | TRBV27 | TGTGCCAGCAGTTTATGGGGAGGATGGTACGAGCAGTACTTC | CASSLWGGWYEQYF
TRBD2 | many | TRBJ2-3 | TRBV10-3 | TGTGCCATCTCGGCGGGAGTCGCAGATACGCAGTATTTT | CAISAGVADTQYF
. | . | TRBJ1-5 | TRBV20-1 | TGCAGTGCTAGCTATGACACGAGCAATCAGCCCCAGCATTTT | CSASYDTSNQPQHF
. | many | TRBJ2-3 | TRBV5-1 | TGCGCCAGCAGCTCAGGAGATGGTTCAGATACGCAGTATTTT | CASSSGDGSDTQYF
. | few | TRBJ2-1 | TRBV29-1 | TGCAGCGTTGAAGTGACGTTACGGAATGAGCAGTTCTTC | CSVEVTLRNEQFF
. | . | TRBJ2-5 | TRBV20-1 | TGCAGTGCTATTAGGGACGGATACCAAGAGACCCAGTACTTC | CSAIRDGYQETQYF
. | few | TRBJ2-7 | TRBV5-6 | TGTGCCAGCAGCTTCTCGGGACGTAAATACGAGCAGTACTTC | CASSFSGRKYEQYF
. | few | TRBJ2-7 | TRBV4-1 | TGCGCCAGCAGCCAATTGCGGGGCCTGGACGAGCAGTACTTC | CASSQLRGLDEQYF
. | many | TRBJ1-5 | TRBV12-3/TRBV12-4 | TGTGCCAGCAGCCCACAGCTCTATAGCAATCAGCCCCAGCATTTT | CASSPQLYSNQPQHF
. | many | TRBJ1-5 | TRBV7-6 | TGTGCCAGCAGCTTAAGTGTGGGGAATCAGCCCCAGCATTTT | CASSLSVGNQPQHF
. | few | TRBJ2-2 | TRBV5-1 | TGCGCCAGCAGCCCCGGGAAAACCGTCGCTCCCACCGGGGAGCTGTTTTTT | CASSPGKTVAPTGELFF
. | few | TRBJ2-7 | TRBV30 | TGTGCCTGGAGCGGAGGGTGGGCCATCTCCTACGAGCAGTACTTC | CAWSGGWAISYEQYF
. | many | TRBJ2-1 | TRBV6-1 | TGTGCCAGCAGAGTAGCCGCTCTCAGCTCCTACAATGAGCAGTTCTTC | CASRVAALSSYNEQFF
TRBD1 | few | TRBJ2-2 | TRBV24-1 | TGTGCCACCAGTGACCAAGACAGGGGAGGACCGAACACCGGGGAGCTGTTTTTT | CATSDQDRGGPNTGELFF
. | few | TRBJ2-7 | TRBV11-2 | TGTGCCAGCAGCTTGTCGTTCAGGTCCTACGAGCAGTACTTC | CASSLSFRSYEQYF
TRBD1 | few | TRBJ1-4 | TRBV15 | TGTGCCACCAGCAGAACAGGGGGAACTAATGAAAAACTGTTTTTT | CATSRTGGTNEKLFF
TRBD1 | . | TRBJ2-1 | TRBV10-2 | TGCGCCAGCTCCGGAGACAGGGGAGAGCAGTGGTCCTACAATGAGCAGTTCTTC | CASSGDRGEQWSYNEQFF